A single sample is the source of the 19 T cell receptor beta chains below, sequenced in a study of cytomegalovirus exposure and HLA in healthy donors. 60 Vbeta and 13 Jbeta primers were used in PCR. Assay: immunoSEQ multiplex PCR; the TCRdb copy retains only in-frame clones and omits some. The sample contains approximately 130,000 clones, more than 60% of which appear only once. Input material: PBMCs. These receptors were collected from a woman between 50 and 59 years old in good health and CMV-seropositive.

The V and J genes are TRBV11-3 and TRBJ2-2; 7 positions match TRBD2. The germline gives CDR1 SGHNT, CDR2 YENEEA. V lost 5 bases and J lost 4; bases outside the gene matches: 10. The CDR3 is 16 residues long. DNA for the CDR3: TGTGCCAGCAGCCCAAGAGGTACTAGCGTCACCGGGGAGCTGTTTTTT. This translates into CASSPRGTSVTGELFF.

The chain has TRBV7-6 and TRBJ2-3; 11 nucleotides agree with TRBD2. CDR3 length: 16 amino acids. Germline trimming cut 5 bases from V and 6 bases from J; bases unmatched to any gene: 10. CDR1 is SGHVS, CDR2 FNYEAQ, per germline. CDR3 nucleotide sequence: TGTGCCAGCAGCCCTCGTACTAGCGGGAGTAGCGATACGCAGTATTTT. It encodes CASSPRTSGSSDTQYF.

This clone was seen a handful of times. The J gene is TRBJ1-2, the V gene TRBV27, with 7 bases aligning to TRBD1. V shed 3 bases, J shed 5 bases, and the junction held 9 bases outside the gene matches. CDR3 length equals 15 residues. Germline V gene data show CDR1 as MNHEY and CDR2 as SMNVEV (reference sequence). This CDR3 reads CASSFRDREIYGYTF. The DNA of the CDR3 is TGTGCCAGCAGTTTCCGCGACAGGGAGATTTATGGCTACACCTTC.

V gene TRBV10-3 combines with J gene TRBJ1-5; perhaps TRBD1 as D (5 bases). Germline V gives CDR1 ENHRY, CDR2 SYGVKD. V lost 4 bases and J 3 bases, leaving 13 bases between the germline ends. The length of the CDR3 is 15 residues. The CDR3 coding sequence is TGTGCCATCAGTGCCACCGGGACTCCCAATCAGCCCCAGCATTTT. It encodes CAISATGTPNQPQHF.

The gene calls are TRBV4-3 and TRBJ2-3, with D maybe TRBD2 (5 bases). Germline V gives CDR1 LGHNA, CDR2 YSLEER. The CDR3 covers 14 residues. Trimming pared 1 base from V and 5 bases from J, leaving 10 bases between. The CDR3 sequence is CASSQGLARDTQYF. The CDR3 DNA sequence: TGCGCCAGCAGCCAAGGGCTAGCAAGAGATACGCAGTATTTT.

The chain carries TRBV5-1 and TRBJ2-2; D is perhaps TRBD2 (6 bases). The germline V and J ends were trimmed by 4 bases and 7 bases, with 14 bases remaining between them. The CDR3 contains 14 residues. Germline CDR1 SGHRS, CDR2 YFSETQ. CDR3 region: CASSPGTDLGELFF. The CDR3 nucleotides are TGCGCCAGCAGCCCCGGGACTGACCTCGGGGAGCTGTTTTTT.

J is TRBJ2-2 and V is TRBV19, with 9 bases matching TRBD2. The ends lost 1 base at V and 5 bases at J; junction bases unmatched: 2. This CDR3 comprises 15 residues. Germline V CDR1 and CDR2: LNHDA, SQIVND (reference sequence). The CDR3 protein is CASSIGLAGTGELFF. CDR3 bases: TGTGCCAGTAGTATAGGCCTAGCGGGGACCGGGGAGCTGTTTTTT. Complete variable domain (other parts from reference TRBV19 and TRBJ2-2): DGGITQSPKYLFRKEGQNVTLSCEQNLNHDAMYWYRQDPGQGLRLIYYSQIVNDFQKGDIAEGYSVSREKKESFPLTVTSAQKNPTAFYLCASSIGLAGTGELFFGEGSRLTVL.

The chain carries TRBV10-2 and TRBJ1-5; D gene unclear. V lost 3 bases, J lost 11 bases, and 17 bases lay in between. The length of the CDR3 is 14 residues. Germline V gene sequence: CDR1 WSHSY, CDR2 SAAADI. CDR3 DNA: TGCGCCAGCAGTGAAGGCAGTGTGGGCTTGACCCAGCATTTT. Translating gives CASSEGSVGLTQHF.

V gene TRBV4-1 combines with J gene TRBJ1-5; no clear D. V was clipped by 0 bases and J by 0 bases, with 9 bases between them. In germline, CDR1 is MGHRA, CDR2 YSYEKL. The CDR3 totals 16 residues. CDR3 bases: TGCGCCAGCAGCCAAGACCGGGTTTATAGCAATCAGCCCCAGCATTTT. Encoded protein: CASSQDRVYSNQPQHF.

This clone showed up just once. This chain uses TRBV18 with TRBJ1-5; no firm D call. The V gene lost 5 bases and the J gene lost 9 bases, with 17 bases spanning the gap. Germline values: CDR1 KGHSH, CDR2 LQKENI. The CDR3 extends over 14 amino acids. The DNA of the CDR3 is TGTGCCAGCTCAGAAACTCGGGGTTTGGCGCCCCAGCATTTT. Protein: CASSETRGLAPQHF.

The chain recombines TRBV5-1 with TRBJ2-1; D possibly corresponds to TRBD2 (7 bases). Germline lookup yields CDR1 SGHRS and CDR2 YFSETQ. V was pared by 0 bases and J by 3 bases, with 19 bases between. This CDR3 is built from 18 residues. CDR3 DNA: TGCGCCAGCAGCTTGGCCTGGACAGCAAGCGGGGACTACAATGAGCAGTTCTTC. As protein: CASSLAWTASGDYNEQFF.

The genes are TRBV5-4 and TRBJ2-7, with 8 bases lining up with TRBD2. The CDR3 has 15 amino acids. Germline CDR1 SGHNT, CDR2 YYREEE (reference sequence). Losses at the gene ends were 4 bases for V and 2 bases for J; bases not matched to a gene: 8. CDR3 residues: CASSATTGLAYEQYF. DNA for the CDR3: TGTGCCAGCAGCGCCACCACGGGACTAGCCTACGAGCAGTACTTC.

This chain links TRBV6-6 with TRBJ2-2; 7 nucleotides line up with TRBD1. J was trimmed by 2 bases and V by 5 bases; bases with no gene match: 8. The CDR3 totals 16 residues. Germline CDR1 is MNHNY and CDR2 is SVGAGI (reference sequence). This CDR3 is CASSPRGQSNTGELFF. CDR3 bases: TGTGCCAGCAGTCCCCGGGGACAGTCCAACACCGGGGAGCTGTTTTTT.

In DNA form, the CDR3 reads TGTGCCTGGGATGGACTAGCGGGAGCTCCCAATGAGCAGTTCTTC. Amino acids: CAWDGLAGAPNEQFF. This chain links TRBV30 with TRBJ2-1, with TRBD2 identical over 13 bases. Germline assignment: CDR1 GTSNPN and CDR2 SVGIG (reference sequence). Unmatched junction bases numbered 7, after V lost 5 bases and J lost 6 bases. The CDR3 covers 15 residues.

The chain joins TRBV5-5 to TRBJ2-1; D not resolved. This CDR3 comprises 15 residues. Between the trimmed V and J ends, which lost 2 bases and 5 bases, there was a span of 14 bases. Germline V gives CDR1 SGHKS, CDR2 YYEKEE (reference sequence). CDR3 loop: CASSFGESSNNEQFF. The CDR3 DNA reads TGTGCCAGCAGCTTCGGTGAGAGCTCTAACAATGAGCAGTTCTTC.

In this sample, this clone turned up a few times. This chain links TRBV19 with TRBJ2-7, with D possibly being TRBD1 (5 bases). The V end lost 5 bases, the J end lost 2 bases, and 10 bases lay between the germline ends. CDR3 length: 13 amino acids. Germline CDR1 reads LNHDA; CDR2 reads SQIVND (reference sequence). In DNA, the CDR3 is TGTGCCAGTAGTCAGGGCTATGCCTACGAGCAGTACTTC. Its translation is CASSQGYAYEQYF.

This clone was seen more than once but under ten times. The chain carries TRBV29-1 and TRBJ2-7; possibly TRBD1 for D (6 bases). Germline CDR1 is SQVTM and CDR2 is ANQGSEA. The CDR3 runs to 12 residues. Trimming left V 7 bases short and J 0 bases short, with 10 bases between. This CDR3 reads CSAEDSSYEQYF. CDR3 in DNA: TGCAGCGCCGAGGACAGCTCCTACGAGCAGTACTTC.

V usage is TRBV9 and J usage is TRBJ1-2, with D maybe TRBD1 (6 bases). This CDR3 is built from 16 residues. Germline values: CDR1 SGDLS, CDR2 YYNGEE. V gave up 0 bases and J gave up 5 bases, with 17 bases separating them. The CDR3 reads CASSVGRGTKGYGYTF. Written as DNA, the CDR3 is TGTGCCAGCAGCGTAGGAAGGGGGACTAAGGGGTATGGCTACACCTTC.

The rearrangement links TRBV6-1 to TRBJ2-5, with TRBD1 matching over 7 bases. The CDR3 runs to 15 residues. Germline V gene sequence: CDR1 MNHNS, CDR2 SASEGT. Trimming at V came to 8 bases and at J to 4 bases, leaving 13 bases not matched to a gene. CDR3 DNA: TGTGCCAGCTTTCGAACAGGGGCCCGAAGAGAGACCCAGTACTTC. Translation gives CASFRTGARRETQYF.